The 21 T cell receptor beta chains below all came from one sample that was sequenced in a study of cytomegalovirus exposure and HLA in healthy donors (dated by TCRdb to about 2017). Library prep was done by the immunoSEQ multiplex PCR assay. What TCRdb holds here is the immuneACCESS table cut down to in-frame rearrangements. Part of the clones is not present; checked against another copy, under half of the missing clones reflect an unresolved V gene, and the others are unexplained. Present in this sample are 280,000 or so clones, around 89% of which were seen just once. About 0.85% of the sample belongs to the ten largest clones. Sequencing was performed on PBMCs. The receptors stem from a young woman in good health and CMV-seronegative.

The chain recombines TRBV28 with TRBJ1-2, with a possible D match to TRBD1 (5 bases). The CDR3 extends over 13 amino acids. Germline V gene sequence: CDR1 MDHEN, CDR2 SYDVKM. V was shortened by 5 bases and J by 8 bases, with 15 bases between the two germline ends. The DNA for the CDR3 is TGTGCCAGCAGTCGGGGGTTACAAGGGGGCTACACCTTC. Its translation is CASSRGLQGGYTF.

V and J are TRBV9 and TRBJ2-3; D is possibly TRBD2 (6 bases). Trimming took 0 bases from V and 0 from J, leaving 11 bases between them. The length of the CDR3 is 16 residues. Germline assignment: CDR1 SGDLS and CDR2 YYNGEE. CDR3 in DNA: TGTGCCAGCAGCGTAGTCCCAAGCGGGAGCACAGATACGCAGTATTTT. Translation gives CASSVVPSGSTDTQYF.

This chain links TRBV25-1 with TRBJ2-1; 10 positions agree with TRBD1. V lost 6 bases, J lost 1 base, and 6 bases stayed unmatched. Germline loops: CDR1 MGHDK, CDR2 SYGVNS. There are 16 residues in the CDR3. For the CDR3, the DNA is TGTGCCAGCAGGGGGACAGGGGCCAGATCCTACAATGAGCAGTTCTTC. Protein: CASRGTGARSYNEQFF.

In this sample, this clone turned up once. This chain joins TRBV15 and TRBJ2-2; 7 nucleotides line up with TRBD2. J gave up 2 bases and V 6 bases, and 12 bases lay outside the gene matches. The CDR3 totals 17 residues. In germline, CDR1 is LNHNV, CDR2 YYDKDF (reference sequence). The CDR3 DNA is TGTGCCACCAGGGGGTACAGCGGGAAGACAAACACCGGGGAGCTGTTTTTT. Translated, it gives CATRGYSGKTNTGELFF.

The rearrangement uses TRBV2 and TRBJ2-5, with D perhaps matching TRBD2 (6 bases). Germline V gene data show CDR1 as SNHLY and CDR2 as FYNNEI. V lost 8 bases and J lost 5, with 15 bases in between. The CDR3 is made up of 13 amino acids. CDR3 in amino acids: CASGWRERETQYF. The CDR3 DNA sequence: TGTGCCAGCGGGTGGCGGGAACGCGAGACCCAGTACTTC.

The V and J genes are TRBV5-4 and TRBJ1-5; 8 bases are a match to TRBD1. The germline CDR1 and CDR2 sequences are SGHNT and YYREEE (reference sequence). J lost 4 bases, V lost 3 bases, and 6 bases had no gene match. The CDR3 runs to 15 residues. CDR3 sequence reads: CASSSGTGRNQPQHF. As DNA, the CDR3 is TGTGCCAGCAGCTCCGGGACAGGTCGGAATCAGCCCCAGCATTTT. Using reference TRBV5-4 and TRBJ1-5 for the parts outside the CDR3, the full variable domain is ETGVTQSPTHLIKTRGQQVTLRCSSQSGHNTVSWYQQALGQGPQFIFQYYREEENGRGNFPPRFSGLQFPNYSSELNVNALELDDSALYLCASSSGTGRNQPQHFGDGTRLSIL.

This clone has more than one count but fewer than ten. V is TRBV5-4 and J is TRBJ1-3; D unclear. V was trimmed by 4 bases and J by 4 bases, leaving 6 bases between them. Germline CDR1 SGHNT, CDR2 YYREEE (reference sequence). This CDR3 spans 12 amino acids. The CDR3 DNA is TGTGCCAGCAGCCAACAGGGAAACACCATATATTTT. It translates to CASSQQGNTIYF.

The genes are TRBV28 and TRBJ1-2, with 7 bases fitting TRBD1. The V and J ends lost 2 bases and 12 bases, in that order; junction bases with no gene match: 3. The V gene's germline CDR1 is MDHEN and CDR2 SYDVKM. The CDR3 consists of 11 residues. In nucleotides, the CDR3 is TGTGCCAGCAGTTTAAGGGGGCGCCACACCTTC. Protein product: CASSLRGRHTF.

The chain links TRBV28 to TRBJ1-2, with a weak D call TRBD1 (5 bases). With 3 bases removed from V and 2 bases from J, the gap between germline ends came to 10 bases. This CDR3 is built from 14 residues. CDR1 is MDHEN and CDR2 is SYDVKM in the germline V gene. The CDR3 sequence: CASSFSGKNYGYTF. CDR3 bases: TGTGCCAGCAGTTTCTCAGGGAAGAACTATGGCTACACCTTC.

This chain links TRBV9 with TRBJ1-2, with 7 bases identical to TRBD1. CDR3 size: 13 residues. With V trimmed by 0 bases and J by 7 bases, 3 bases remained unmatched. CDR1 is SGDLS and CDR2 is YYNGEE in the germline V gene. Here the CDR3 reads CASSVDRGGGYTF. CDR3 bases: TGTGCCAGCAGCGTAGACAGGGGAGGTGGCTACACCTTC. The entire variable domain, with the rest obtained from reference TRBV9 and TRBJ1-2, is as follows: DSGVTQTPKHLITATGQRVTLRCSPRSGDLSVYWYQQSLDQGLQFLIQYYNGEERAKGNILERFSAQQFPDLHSELNLSSLELGDSALYFCASSVDRGGGYTFGSGTRLTVV.

The rearrangement joins TRBV18 to TRBJ2-7; 8 bases line up with TRBD2. This CDR3 is 16 amino acids long. The germline V gene has CDR1 KGHSH and CDR2 LQKENI. The V segment lost 2 bases and the J segment 4 bases; nucleotides outside the gene matches: 10. In DNA form, the CDR3 reads TGTGCCAGCTCACCATCAGCGGGAGAAGTCCCATACGAGCAGTACTTC. This encodes CASSPSAGEVPYEQYF. Combining the CDR3 with reference TRBV18 and TRBJ2-7 gives the whole variable domain NAGVMQNPRHLVRRRGQEARLRCSPMKGHSHVYWYRQLPEEGLKFMVYLQKENIIDESGMPKERFSAEFPKEGPSILRIQQVVRGDSAAYFCASSPSAGEVPYEQYFGPGTRLTVT.

The rearrangement uses TRBV5-1 and TRBJ1-4, with D uncertain. This CDR3 has 15 residues. V was cut by 1 base and J by 5 bases, with 12 bases left in between. Germline loops: CDR1 SGHRS, CDR2 YFSETQ. This CDR3 is CASSLSGVRNEKLFF. DNA for the CDR3: TGCGCCAGCAGCTTGAGTGGAGTTAGGAATGAAAAACTGTTTTTT.

The V gene is TRBV6-5, the J gene TRBJ1-5, with D hard to call. From germline, CDR1 is MNHEY and CDR2 SVGAGI. V lost 2 bases, J lost 0 bases, and 5 bases lay in between. The CDR3 is 14 residues long. The CDR3 protein is CASSYQNSNQPQHF. In nucleotides, the CDR3 is TGTGCCAGCAGTTACCAGAATAGCAATCAGCCCCAGCATTTT.

This chain links TRBV5-5 with TRBJ1-5; possibly TRBD1 for D (6 bases). Germline assignment: CDR1 SGHKS and CDR2 YYEKEE (reference sequence). The CDR3 length is 15 residues. Deletions cut 4 bases from V and 7 bases from J, with 18 bases between. CDR3 protein: CASSSETGWEQPQHF. The CDR3 coding sequence is TGTGCCAGCAGCAGTGAAACAGGGTGGGAACAGCCCCAGCATTTT.

The chain couples TRBV27 to TRBJ2-1; 7 positions match TRBD2. Germline V gene data show CDR1 as MNHEY and CDR2 as SMNVEV (reference sequence). After removal of 5 bases from V and 1 base from J, the junction contained 14 bases not matched to a gene. This CDR3 has 18 residues. CDR3 residues: CASSLLTTTSSSYNEQFF. DNA of the CDR3: TGTGCCAGCAGTCTCTTAACCACGACTAGCAGTTCCTACAATGAGCAGTTCTTC.

This chain uses TRBV15 with TRBJ2-3, with unresolved D. V dropped 1 base and J dropped 0 bases, with 20 bases sitting between them. The CDR3 is 19 residues long. Germline CDR1 reads LNHNV; CDR2 reads YYDKDF (reference sequence). The CDR3 protein is CATSRGASSQSPSTDTQYF. As DNA, the CDR3 is TGTGCCACCAGCAGAGGGGCCAGCAGCCAATCACCTAGCACAGATACGCAGTATTTT.

V usage is TRBV6-5 and J usage is TRBJ2-3, with 7 bases lining up with TRBD1. CDR1 MNHEY and CDR2 SVGAGI come from the germline V gene. CDR3 length equals 16 residues. The V and J ends lost 1 base and 4 bases, in that order; junction bases with no gene match: 8. The CDR3 nucleotides read TGTGCCAGCAGTTACTTCCCCGGGACAGAAGCAGATACGCAGTATTTT. It is translated as CASSYFPGTEADTQYF.

This sequence joins TRBV28 and TRBJ2-1; 7 nucleotides match TRBD2. CDR3 length: 15 residues. The V and J ends lost 6 bases and 7 bases, in that order; junction bases with no gene match: 12. Germline CDR1 MDHEN, CDR2 SYDVKM. CDR3 loop: CASRTAGGSRNEQFF. The CDR3 DNA is TGTGCCAGCAGAACGGCTGGCGGGAGTAGGAATGAGCAGTTCTTC.

The chain is built from TRBV28 and TRBJ2-7; D is unresolved. The V end lost 1 base, the J end lost 7 bases, and 14 bases lay between the germline ends. Germline CDR1 reads MDHEN; CDR2 reads SYDVKM. This CDR3 region has 14 residues. CDR3 sequence: CASSLLTDSVEQYF. CDR3 nucleotides: TGTGCCAGCAGTTTATTGACTGACTCGGTAGAGCAGTACTTC.

V is TRBV6-1 and J is TRBJ1-3; D may be TRBD1 (5 bases). Trimming cost V 4 bases and J 0 bases, with 16 bases left between them. This CDR3 has 17 residues. From germline, CDR1 is MNHNS and CDR2 SASEGT. The CDR3 region has the DNA TGTGCCAGCAGTGCCCTCCCGGACATATACTCTGGAAACACCATATATTTT. Protein product: CASSALPDIYSGNTIYF.

The chain combines TRBV2 with TRBJ2-7; 12 bases fit TRBD1. CDR3 length equals 16 residues. J was trimmed by 6 bases and V by 6 bases; bases with no gene match: 12. Looked up from germline, CDR1 is SNHLY and CDR2 is FYNNEI. CDR3 region: CASSPYGGTGGSEQYF. CDR3 nucleotide sequence: TGTGCCAGCAGCCCATATGGGGGGACAGGGGGCTCCGAGCAGTACTTC.